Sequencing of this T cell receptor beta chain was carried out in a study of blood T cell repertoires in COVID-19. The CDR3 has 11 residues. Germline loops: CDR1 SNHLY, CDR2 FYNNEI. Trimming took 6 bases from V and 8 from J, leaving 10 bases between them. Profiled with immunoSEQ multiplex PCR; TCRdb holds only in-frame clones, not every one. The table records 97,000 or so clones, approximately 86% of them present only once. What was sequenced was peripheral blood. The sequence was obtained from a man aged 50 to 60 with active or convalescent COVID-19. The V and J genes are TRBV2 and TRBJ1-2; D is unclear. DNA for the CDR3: TGTGCCAGCAGGGTAACGGGGGGCTACACCTTC. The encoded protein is CASRVTGGYTF.